The clone carrying this TCR beta chain was seen once. In the study's own analysis: Quantification of nucleated cells was approximated via reference gene primer amplification. TCRdb keeps only in-frame clones here, not all; method: immunoSEQ multiplex PCR. V and J calls and clone size are copied from that table; D and trimming were computed from the DNA. The table has 80,000 to 95,000 clones, 75% seen once. The CDR3 is 13 amino acids. Deletions cut 5 bases from V and 7 bases from J, with 14 bases between. The germline V gene encodes CDR1 SGHAT and CDR2 FQNNGV. The data are from a study of blood T cell repertoires in COVID-19. Overall study: COVID-19 samples, acute and convalescent, were from the United States, Italy and Spain. T cells, B-cell-depleted T cells, or PBMCs supplied cDNA or gDNA.

The J gene is TRBJ1-1, the V gene TRBV11-2, with TRBD1 as a possible D gene (5 bases). The specimen sequenced was peripheral blood. This TCR came from a woman aged 45-65 years with acute or convalescent COVID-19. CDR3 in amino acids: CASSPRGPGEAFF. The CDR3 coding sequence is TGTGCCAGCAGCCCTAGGGGTCCAGGTGAAGCTTTCTTT. Full variable domain (missing parts from reference TRBV11-2 and TRBJ1-1): EAGVAQSPRYKIIEKRQSVAFWCNPISGHATLYWYQQILGQGPKLLIQFQNNGVVDDSQLPKDRFSAERLKGVDSTLKIQPAKLEDSAVYLCASSPRGPGEAFFGQGTRLTVV.